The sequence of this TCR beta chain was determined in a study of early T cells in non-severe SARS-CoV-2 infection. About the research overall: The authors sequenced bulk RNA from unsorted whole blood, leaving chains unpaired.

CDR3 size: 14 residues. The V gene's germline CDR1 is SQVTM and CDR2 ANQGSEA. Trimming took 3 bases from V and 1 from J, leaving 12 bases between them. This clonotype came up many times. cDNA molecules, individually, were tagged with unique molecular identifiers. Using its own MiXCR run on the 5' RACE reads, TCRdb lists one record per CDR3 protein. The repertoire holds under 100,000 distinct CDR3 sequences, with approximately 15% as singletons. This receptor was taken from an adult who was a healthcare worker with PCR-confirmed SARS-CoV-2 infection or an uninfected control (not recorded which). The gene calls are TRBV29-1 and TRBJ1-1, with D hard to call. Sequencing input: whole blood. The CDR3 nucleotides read TGCAGCGTTGATCGGTCCCGGAAGAACACTGAAGCTTTCTTT. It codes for CSVDRSRKNTEAFF.